This record concerns one T cell receptor (beta chain) sequence. As yet, its antigen is unknown. This entry is derived from a study of cytomegalovirus exposure and HLA in healthy donors. PCR was performed using 60 Vbeta and 13 Jbeta primers. Data came from immunoSEQ multiplex PCR; TCRdb stores just in-frame clones and leaves some out. The sample has approximately 160,000 clones; 82% are singletons. Study-wide points: Apart from CMV serostatus, no immune exposure information was available. Through in vitro validation, a few CMV-associated chains were shown to be specific for CMV antigens. Researchers counted some 150 TCR beta chains as cytomegalovirus-associated.

Sample: PBMCs. The receptor was isolated from a male donor in good health and CMV-seronegative.

CDR3 DNA sequence: TGTGCCTGGAGTGTAGGGGCGCGGGAGACCCAGTACTTC. This gives the protein CAWSVGARETQYF. The chain has TRBV30 and TRBJ2-5; a weak D match, TRBD1 (5 bases). CDR3 length: 13 amino acids. Germline CDR1 reads GTSNPN; CDR2 reads SVGIG (reference sequence). Trimming stripped 0 bases from V and 5 bases from J, with 10 bases between.